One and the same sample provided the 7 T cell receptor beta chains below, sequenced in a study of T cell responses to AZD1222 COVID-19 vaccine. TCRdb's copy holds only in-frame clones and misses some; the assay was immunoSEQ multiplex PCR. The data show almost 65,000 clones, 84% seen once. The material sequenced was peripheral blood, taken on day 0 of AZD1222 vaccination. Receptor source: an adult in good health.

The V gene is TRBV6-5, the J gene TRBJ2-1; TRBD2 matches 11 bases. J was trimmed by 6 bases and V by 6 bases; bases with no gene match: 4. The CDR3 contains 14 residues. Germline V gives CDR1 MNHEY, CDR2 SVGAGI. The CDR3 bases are TGTGCCAGCAGCAATAGCGGGGGGGCCAATGAGCAGTTCTTC. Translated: CASSNSGGANEQFF.

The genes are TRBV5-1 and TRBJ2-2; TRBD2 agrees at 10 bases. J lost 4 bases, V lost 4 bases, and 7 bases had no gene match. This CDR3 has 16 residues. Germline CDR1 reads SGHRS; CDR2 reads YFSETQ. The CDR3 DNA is TGCGCCAGCAGCCCTTTAGCGGGGGGCAGCACCGGGGAGCTGTTTTTT. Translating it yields CASSPLAGGSTGELFF.

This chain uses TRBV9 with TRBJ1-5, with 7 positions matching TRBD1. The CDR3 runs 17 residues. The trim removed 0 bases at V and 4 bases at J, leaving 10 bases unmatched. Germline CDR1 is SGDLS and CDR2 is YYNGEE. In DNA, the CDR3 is TGTGCCAGCAGCGTAGGAGATCCAGGGGGGATGAATCAGCCCCAGCATTTT. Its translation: CASSVGDPGGMNQPQHF.

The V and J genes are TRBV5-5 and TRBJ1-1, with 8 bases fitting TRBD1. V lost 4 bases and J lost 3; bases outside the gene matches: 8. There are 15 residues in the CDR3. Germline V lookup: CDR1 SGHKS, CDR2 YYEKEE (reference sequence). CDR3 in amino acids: CASSRTGFGDTEAFF. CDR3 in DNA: TGTGCCAGCAGCAGGACAGGGTTCGGGGACACTGAAGCTTTCTTT.

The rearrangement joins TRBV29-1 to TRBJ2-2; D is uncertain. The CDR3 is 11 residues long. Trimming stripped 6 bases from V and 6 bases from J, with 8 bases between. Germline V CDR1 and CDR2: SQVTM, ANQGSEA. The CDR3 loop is CSVDGPGELFF. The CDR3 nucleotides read TGCAGCGTCGACGGGCCCGGGGAGCTGTTTTTT.

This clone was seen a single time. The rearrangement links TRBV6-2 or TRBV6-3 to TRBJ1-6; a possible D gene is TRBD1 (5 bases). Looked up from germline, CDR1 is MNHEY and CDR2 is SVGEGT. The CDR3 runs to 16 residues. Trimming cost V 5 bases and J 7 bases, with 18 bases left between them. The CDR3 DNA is TGTGCCAGCAGTGGAGGGACCGGCAGGCACAATTCACCCCTCCACTTT. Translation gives CASSGGTGRHNSPLHF.

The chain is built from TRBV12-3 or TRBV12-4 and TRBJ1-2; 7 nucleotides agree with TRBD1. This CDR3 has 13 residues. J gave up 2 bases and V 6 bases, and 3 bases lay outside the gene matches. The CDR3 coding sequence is TGTGCCAGCAGGAGGGGGCGGAACTATGGCTACACCTTC. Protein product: CASRRGRNYGYTF.